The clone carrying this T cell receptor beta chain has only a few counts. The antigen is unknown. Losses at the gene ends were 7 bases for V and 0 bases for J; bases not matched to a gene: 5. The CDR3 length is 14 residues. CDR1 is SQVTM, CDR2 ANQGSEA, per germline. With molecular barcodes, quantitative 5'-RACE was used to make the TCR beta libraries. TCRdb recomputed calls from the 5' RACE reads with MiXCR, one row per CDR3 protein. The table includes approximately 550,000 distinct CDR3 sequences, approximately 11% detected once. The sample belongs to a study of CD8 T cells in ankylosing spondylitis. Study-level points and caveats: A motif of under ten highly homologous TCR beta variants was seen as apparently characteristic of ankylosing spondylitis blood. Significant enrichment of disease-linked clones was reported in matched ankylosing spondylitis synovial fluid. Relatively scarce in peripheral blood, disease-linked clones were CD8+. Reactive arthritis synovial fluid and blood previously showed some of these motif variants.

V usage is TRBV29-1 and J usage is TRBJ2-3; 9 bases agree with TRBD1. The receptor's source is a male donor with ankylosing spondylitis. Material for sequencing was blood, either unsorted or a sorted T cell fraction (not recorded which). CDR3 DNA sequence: TGCAGCGCTAGACAGGGGGTGAGCACAGATACGCAGTATTTT. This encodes CSARQGVSTDTQYF.